This T cell receptor (beta chain) was identified in a study of radiation and T cells in renal cell carcinoma. Turning to this clone: The antigen is undetermined.

Produced via immunoSEQ multiplex PCR; TCRdb's table is partial and in-frame only. The sample has 130,000 or so clones, 75% to 90% seen once. The CDR3 covers 17 residues. CDR1 SGHDT and CDR2 YYEEEE come from the germline V gene. V was trimmed by 4 bases and J by 2 bases, leaving 20 bases between them. Study outcomes and limitations: From baseline, blood top tumor clonotypes peaked at 2 weeks post-radiation.

Time point given: baseline pretreatment blood. Noted treatment: 15 Gy SBRT to primary tumor, nephrectomy 4 weeks later. The patient's renal cell carcinoma had clear cell pathology. The clonotype originates from a woman aged 45-60 years with renal cell carcinoma. The chain uses TRBV5-6 and TRBJ2-3; D is perhaps TRBD2 (6 bases). Sequencing was performed on blood, taken from a patient whose treatment included radiotherapy and nephrectomy. The CDR3 DNA reads TGTGCCAGCAGCCCGAGAGGGGTTACGCGGGACACAGATACGCAGTATTTT. Translating gives CASSPRGVTRDTDTQYF.